This T cell receptor beta chain was sequenced in a study of blood T cell repertoires in COVID-19. Turning to the study itself: Material from acute and convalescent COVID-19 was sourced from the United States, Italy and Spain. PBMCs, B-cell-depleted T cells, or T cells provided the cDNA or gDNA that made up the material.

The CDR3 loop spans 14 amino acids. Trimming shortened V by 1 base and J by 2 bases, and 8 bases separated the two germline ends. CDR1 is LNHNV and CDR2 is YYDKDF in the germline V gene (reference sequence). Original processing notes: Estimated nucleated cell counts came from reference gene primer amplification. The assay was immunoSEQ multiplex PCR, and TCRdb's table has in-frame clones only and misses some. The DNA gave D and trimming, while V, J and clone size come from that table. Seen here are under 250,000 clones, around 81% observed once, and the top ten hold under 5%. The sequenced sample consisted of peripheral blood. The sequence was collected from a man in his fifties or sixties with active or convalescent COVID-19. This chain uses TRBV15 with TRBJ1-1; possible D gene TRBD1, 5 bases. CDR3 residues: CATSRGGGNTEAFF. CDR3 DNA: TGTGCCACCAGCAGAGGGGGCGGAAACACTGAAGCTTTCTTT.